Following are 27 T cell receptor beta chains from one sample sequenced in a study of shared clonotypes between healthy human individuals. Only in-frame clones appear in the TCRdb table, and some are missing; sequencing was by immunoSEQ multiplex PCR. The sample lists approximately 530,000 clones, about 96% seen once, with 0.05% to 0.07% in the top ten. Sequenced input: naive CD4+ T cells sorted from blood. The sample's subset: CD45RA+ positively selected. The receptors originated from a woman in her twenties or thirties in good health.

V gene TRBV4-1 combines with J gene TRBJ1-3; TRBD1 is a possible D gene (5 bases). The CDR3 sequence is 16 residues long. Germline V gene sequence: CDR1 MGHRA, CDR2 YSYEKL. V lost 4 bases and J lost 0, with 13 bases in between. The CDR3 coding sequence is TGCGCCAGCAGCCCGGGACGGAAGGACTCTGGAAACACCATATATTTT. Protein product: CASSPGRKDSGNTIYF.

This clone has only a few counts. Distinct nucleotide sequences in the sample also encode this CDR3. The gene calls are TRBV28 and TRBJ2-5; D call uncertain. Per the germline V gene, CDR1 is MDHEN and CDR2 is SYDVKM. This CDR3 has 10 residues. Trimming removed 8 bases at V and 4 bases at J, with 5 bases between. CDR3 sequence: CASGRETQYF. In nucleotides, the CDR3 is TGTGCCAGCGGAAGAGAGACCCAGTACTTC.

The gene calls are TRBV14 and TRBJ2-1; D call uncertain. From germline, CDR1 is SGHDN and CDR2 FVKESK. V was pared by 1 base and J by 4 bases, with 8 bases between. CDR3 length: 14 residues. This chain's CDR3 is CASSQVDSYNEQFF. The CDR3 DNA follows: TGTGCCAGCAGCCAAGTAGACTCTTACAATGAGCAGTTCTTC.

The chain carries TRBV5-1 and TRBJ2-5, with 8 bases lining up with TRBD1. The last part of the DNA fits TRBJ2-7 better; the J call may be wrong. The germline CDR1 and CDR2 sequences are SGHRS and YFSETQ. There are 16 residues in the CDR3. The CDR3 DNA sequence: TGCGCCAGCAGCTTGTTCTTTACAGGGGGGTCCTACGAGCAGTACTTC. Translated, it gives CASSLFFTGGSYEQYF.

V and J are TRBV7-2 and TRBJ2-5; D might be TRBD1 (5 bases). Germline loops: CDR1 SGHTA, CDR2 FQGNSA. The ends were cut back, 1 base at V and 5 bases at J, with 14 bases in the middle. CDR3 size: 15 residues. CDR3 nucleotide sequence: TGTGCCAGCAGCTTAGGATACCAGGGTTTGGAGACCCAGTACTTC. Translating gives CASSLGYQGLETQYF. Based on the CDR3 plus reference TRBV7-2 and TRBJ2-5, the full variable domain is GAGVSQSPSNKVTEKGKDVELRCDPISGHTALYWYRQSLGQGLEFLIYFQGNSAPDKSGLPSDRFSAERTGGSVSTLTIQRTQQEDSAVYLCASSLGYQGLETQYFGPGTRLLVL.

The V and J genes are TRBV27 and TRBJ2-1; D may be TRBD1 or TRBD2 (5 bases each). V was trimmed by 6 bases and J by 5 bases, leaving 20 bases between them. The length of the CDR3 is 16 residues. Germline V gives CDR1 MNHEY, CDR2 SMNVEV (reference sequence). The CDR3 here is CASSPVTGTNNNEQFF. In DNA, the CDR3 is TGTGCCAGCAGCCCCGTTACCGGGACCAATAACAATGAGCAGTTCTTC.

The chain couples TRBV7-6 to TRBJ2-7; 8 nucleotides line up with TRBD1. In germline, CDR1 is SGHVS, CDR2 FNYEAQ. V was pared by 4 bases and J by 2 bases, with 13 bases of the junction left unmatched. This CDR3 comprises 17 residues. This CDR3 reads CASSYFPPGQVAYEQYF. The CDR3 region has the DNA TGTGCCAGCAGCTATTTTCCGCCGGGACAGGTGGCCTACGAGCAGTACTTC. Filled out from reference TRBV7-6 and TRBJ2-7, the complete variable domain reads GAGVSQSPRYKVTKRGQDVALRCDPISGHVSLYWYRQALGQGPEFLTYFNYEAQQDKSGLPNDRFSAERPEGSISTLTIQRTEQRDSAMYRCASSYFPPGQVAYEQYFGPGTRLTVT.

The chain is built from TRBV15 and TRBJ1-5; D might be TRBD1 (5 bases). V lost 0 bases, J lost 6 bases, and 15 bases lay in between. Per the germline V gene, CDR1 is LNHNV and CDR2 is YYDKDF (reference sequence). This CDR3 contains 16 residues. CDR3 DNA: TGTGCCACCAGCAGAGAAGGACACCTGAGGAGTCAGCCCCAGCATTTT. Translating gives CATSREGHLRSQPQHF.

This chain links TRBV11-2 with TRBJ2-1, with TRBD2 as a possible D gene (6 bases). V was trimmed by 3 bases and J by 2 bases, leaving 14 bases between them. This CDR3 contains 16 residues. Germline V lookup: CDR1 SGHAT, CDR2 FQNNGV. CDR3 bases: TGTGCCAGCAGCTTCCTCCGGGACTTCCCCTACAATGAGCAGTTCTTC. This translates into CASSFLRDFPYNEQFF. The full variable domain, with the rest looked up from reference TRBV11-2 and TRBJ2-1, is EAGVAQSPRYKIIEKRQSVAFWCNPISGHATLYWYQQILGQGPKLLIQFQNNGVVDDSQLPKDRFSAERLKGVDSTLKIQPAKLEDSAVYLCASSFLRDFPYNEQFFGPGTRLTVL.

This chain links TRBV7-9 with TRBJ2-4; 7 bases match TRBD2. The trim removed 0 bases at V and 3 bases at J, leaving 11 bases unmatched. CDR3 size: 18 residues. The germline V gene encodes CDR1 SEHNR and CDR2 FQNEAQ (reference sequence). The CDR3 DNA sequence: TGTGCCAGCAGCTTAGCGGCCCTAGCGGAAGACTACAAAAACATTCAGTACTTC. It specifies CASSLAALAEDYKNIQYF.

The rearrangement links TRBV21-1 to TRBJ1-1; TRBD1, the table's D call, lacks a check against the DNA. TRBV21-1 is a documented pseudogene. This CDR3 has 13 residues. The CDR3 reads CASSKVSGPEAFF. CDR3 nucleotide sequence: TGTGCCAGCAGCAAAGTATCAGGGCCCGAAGCTTTCTTT.

This chain connects TRBV5-5 to TRBJ2-6; D remains ambiguous. V lost 4 bases to trimming and J lost 0 bases, with 8 bases between them. Germline V gives CDR1 SGHKS, CDR2 YYEKEE (reference sequence). The length of the CDR3 is 15 residues. CDR3 loop: CASSPEPSGANVLTF. CDR3 nucleotides: TGTGCCAGCAGCCCGGAGCCCTCTGGGGCCAACGTCCTGACTTTC.

The DNA of the CDR3 is TGTGCCAGCAGTCCACGACAACGCTATGGCTACACCTTC. Translation: CASSPRQRYGYTF. V and J are TRBV6-5 and TRBJ1-2; D call uncertain. Trimming took off 5 bases at V and 4 bases at J, with 11 bases between the two ends. This CDR3 is built from 13 residues. The germline CDR1 and CDR2 sequences are MNHEY and SVGAGI.

The chain combines TRBV2 with TRBJ2-3, with D possibly TRBD2 on 6 matching bases. The CDR3 sequence is 13 residues long. Germline CDR1 is SNHLY and CDR2 is FYNNEI. V was trimmed by 7 bases and J by 4 bases, leaving 12 bases between them. The CDR3 protein is CASNRGAADTQYF. For the CDR3, the DNA is TGTGCCAGCAATCGCGGGGCCGCAGATACGCAGTATTTT.

The chain joins TRBV28 to TRBJ2-7; the match to TRBD2 covers 7 bases. Germline V gene lookup returns CDR1 MDHEN and CDR2 SYDVKM. The CDR3 totals 16 residues. V dropped 7 bases and J dropped 5; count of bases not matched to a gene: 17. The CDR3 is CASIDPSGLDPHEQYF. In DNA, the CDR3 is TGTGCCAGCATCGATCCCTCTGGACTAGATCCCCACGAGCAGTACTTC.

V usage is TRBV14 and J usage is TRBJ1-1; D is possibly TRBD1 (6 bases). Germline values: CDR1 SGHDN, CDR2 FVKESK. V was clipped by 7 bases and J by 1 base, with 22 bases between them. There are 17 residues in the CDR3. The CDR3 bases are TGTGCCAGCAAGTGGGGGGCACCCCCCTTGAGGAACACTGAAGCTTTCTTT. This translates into CASKWGAPPLRNTEAFF.

The J gene is TRBJ1-5, the V gene TRBV29-1, with 7 bases aligning to TRBD1. This CDR3 spans 13 amino acids. Germline CDR1 SQVTM, CDR2 ANQGSEA. V lost 5 bases, J lost 5 bases, and 6 bases stayed unmatched. CDR3 sequence reads: CSVWTGVDQPQHF. Here the CDR3 DNA reads TGCAGCGTTTGGACAGGAGTGGATCAGCCCCAGCATTTT.

This chain links TRBV2 with TRBJ2-1, with D maybe TRBD1 (5 bases). There are 14 residues in the CDR3. Germline V gene sequence: CDR1 SNHLY, CDR2 FYNNEI. The V gene lost 3 bases and the J gene lost 8 bases, with 14 bases spanning the gap. CDR3 sequence reads: CASSDGQPGDEQFF. The CDR3 DNA reads as TGTGCCAGCAGTGACGGACAACCAGGCGATGAGCAGTTCTTC. Full variable domain (rest looked up from reference TRBV2 and TRBJ2-1): EPEVTQTPSHQVTQMGQEVILRCVPISNHLYFYWYRQILGQKVEFLVSFYNNEISEKSEIFDDQFSVERPDGSNFTLKIRSTKLEDSAMYFCASSDGQPGDEQFFGPGTRLTVL.

This chain joins TRBV11-2 and TRBJ1-1; no clear D. The CDR3 is made up of 16 amino acids. Trimming took off 5 bases at V and 1 base at J, with 17 bases between the two ends. Germline V CDR1 and CDR2: SGHAT, FQNNGV. CDR3 nucleotides: TGTGCCAGCAGCCTGGGAACACAACCAAAGAACACTGAAGCTTTCTTT. Translation: CASSLGTQPKNTEAFF.

The chain links TRBV6-4 to TRBJ1-2; TRBD1 is a possible D gene (5 bases). CDR3 length: 14 residues. In germline, CDR1 is MRHNA, CDR2 SNTAGT. The germline V and J ends were trimmed by 6 bases and 4 bases, with 15 bases remaining between them. CDR3 sequence (DNA): TGTGCCAGCAGAGAATACCAGGGAACCTATGGCTACACCTTC. It codes for CASREYQGTYGYTF.

The chain employs TRBV5-1 and TRBJ2-6; the D is unclear. CDR3 length: 15 amino acids. V lost 5 bases and J 4 bases, leaving 13 bases between the germline ends. Germline CDR1 reads SGHRS; CDR2 reads YFSETQ. CDR3 in DNA: TGCGCCAGCAGTTTACAGCCTTCGGGGGCCAACGTCCTGACTTTC. As protein: CASSLQPSGANVLTF.

The chain uses TRBV28 and TRBJ2-5; TRBD2 aligns across 14 bases. Near its end, the DNA agrees better with TRBJ2-7, so the J call may be wrong. The CDR3 runs to 16 residues. The germline V gene encodes CDR1 MDHEN and CDR2 SYDVKM. CDR3: CASSSALGLAGAEQYF. The DNA of the CDR3 is TGTGCCAGCAGTTCCGCGTTGGGACTAGCGGGAGCCGAGCAGTACTTC.

In nucleotides, the CDR3 is TGTGCCAGCAGCGTCATGGGGGTAGTGAACACTGAAGCTTTCTTT. Translation: CASSVMGVVNTEAFF. The chain links TRBV7-6 to TRBJ1-1, with D tentatively TRBD1 (5 bases). V was cut by 5 bases and J by 0 bases, with 13 bases left in between. The CDR3 spans 15 residues. CDR1 is SGHVS and CDR2 is FNYEAQ in the germline V gene.

The V and J genes are TRBV4-2 and TRBJ2-1; 9 positions match TRBD2. Germline lookup yields CDR1 LGHNA and CDR2 YNFKEQ. There are 17 residues in the CDR3. With V trimmed by 1 base and J by 4 bases, 8 bases remained unmatched. The CDR3 sequence is CASSQGLWREGYNEQFF. DNA of the CDR3: TGTGCCAGCAGCCAAGGGCTCTGGCGGGAGGGGTACAATGAGCAGTTCTTC.

J is TRBJ1-5 and V is TRBV6-5; unclear D gene. The V end was cut by 6 bases, the J end by 1 base, with 7 bases between. Germline CDR1 is MNHEY and CDR2 is SVGAGI. The CDR3 is 13 residues long. CDR3 coding DNA: TGTGCCAGCAGAGGGAGGAGCAATCAGCCCCAGCATTTT. It is translated as CASRGRSNQPQHF.

This chain links TRBV28 with TRBJ2-2, with a weak D call TRBD2 (6 bases). Trimming removed 7 bases at V and 6 bases at J, with 18 bases between. This CDR3 contains 15 residues. From germline, CDR1 is MDHEN and CDR2 SYDVKM. The CDR3 reads CASTGSLPHSGELFF. CDR3 nucleotides: TGTGCCAGCACCGGGAGTCTGCCTCATTCCGGGGAGCTGTTTTTT. The complete variable domain, with remaining parts taken from reference TRBV28 and TRBJ2-2, reads DVKVTQSSRYLVKRTGEKVFLECVQDMDHENMFWYRQDPGLGLRLIYFSYDVKMKEKGDIPEGYSVSREKKERFSLILESASTNQTSMYLCASTGSLPHSGELFFGEGSRLTVL.

The chain carries TRBV4-1 and TRBJ2-7, with D tentatively TRBD1 (6 bases). V dropped 0 bases and J dropped 2 bases, with 14 bases sitting between them. Per germline, CDR1 MGHRA and CDR2 YSYEKL. The CDR3 has 16 residues. CDR3 loop: CASSQDPGTPTYEQYF. The DNA for the CDR3 is TGCGCCAGCAGCCAAGATCCCGGGACACCAACCTACGAGCAGTACTTC.